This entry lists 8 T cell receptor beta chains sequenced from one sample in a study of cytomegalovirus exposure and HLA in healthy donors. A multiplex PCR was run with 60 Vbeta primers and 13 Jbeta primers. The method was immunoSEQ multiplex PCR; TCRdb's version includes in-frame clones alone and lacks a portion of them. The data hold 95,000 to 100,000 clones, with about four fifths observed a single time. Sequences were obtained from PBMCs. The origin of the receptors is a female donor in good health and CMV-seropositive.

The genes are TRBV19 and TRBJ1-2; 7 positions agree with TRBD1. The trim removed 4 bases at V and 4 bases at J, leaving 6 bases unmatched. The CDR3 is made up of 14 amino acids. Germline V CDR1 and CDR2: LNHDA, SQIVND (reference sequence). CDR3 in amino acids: CASSSQGVVYGYTF. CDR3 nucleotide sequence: TGTGCCAGTAGTAGCCAGGGGGTGGTCTATGGCTACACCTTC.

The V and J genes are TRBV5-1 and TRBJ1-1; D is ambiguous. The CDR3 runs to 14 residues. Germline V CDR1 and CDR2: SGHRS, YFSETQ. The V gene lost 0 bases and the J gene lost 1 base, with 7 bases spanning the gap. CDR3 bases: TGCGCCAGCAGCTTGGCCGTAGCGAACACTGAAGCTTTCTTT. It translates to CASSLAVANTEAFF.

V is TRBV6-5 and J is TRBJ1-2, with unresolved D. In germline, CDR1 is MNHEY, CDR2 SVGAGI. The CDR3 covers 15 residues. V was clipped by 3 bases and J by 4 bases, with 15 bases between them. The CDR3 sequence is CASSYVPGYGYGYTF. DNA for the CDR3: TGTGCCAGCAGTTATGTTCCCGGGTATGGCTATGGCTACACCTTC.

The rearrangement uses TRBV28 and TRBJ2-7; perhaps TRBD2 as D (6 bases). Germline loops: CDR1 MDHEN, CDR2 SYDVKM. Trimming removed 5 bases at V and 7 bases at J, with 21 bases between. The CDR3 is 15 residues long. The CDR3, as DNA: TGTGCCAGCAGTCCTCTGGGGGACTCCCTCGGAGAGCAGTACTTC. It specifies CASSPLGDSLGEQYF.

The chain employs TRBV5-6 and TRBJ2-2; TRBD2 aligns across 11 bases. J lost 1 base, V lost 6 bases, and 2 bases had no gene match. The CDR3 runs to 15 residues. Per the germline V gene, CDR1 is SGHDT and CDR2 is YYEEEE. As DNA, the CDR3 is TGTGCCAGCACCGGACTAGCGGGGAACACCGGGGAGCTGTTTTTT. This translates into CASTGLAGNTGELFF.

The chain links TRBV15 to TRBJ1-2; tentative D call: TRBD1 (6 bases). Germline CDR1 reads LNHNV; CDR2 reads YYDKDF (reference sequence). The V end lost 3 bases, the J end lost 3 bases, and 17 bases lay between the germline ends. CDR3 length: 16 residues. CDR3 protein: CATSSPLQGSYYGYTF. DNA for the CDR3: TGTGCCACCAGCAGCCCCCTGCAGGGGTCTTACTATGGCTACACCTTC.

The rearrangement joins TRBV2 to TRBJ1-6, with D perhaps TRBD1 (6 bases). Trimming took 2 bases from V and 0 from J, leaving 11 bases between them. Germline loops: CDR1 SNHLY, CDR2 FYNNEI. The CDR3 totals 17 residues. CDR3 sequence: CASSEWQGSSYNSPLHF. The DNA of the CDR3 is TGTGCCAGCAGTGAATGGCAGGGGAGCTCCTATAATTCACCCCTCCACTTT.

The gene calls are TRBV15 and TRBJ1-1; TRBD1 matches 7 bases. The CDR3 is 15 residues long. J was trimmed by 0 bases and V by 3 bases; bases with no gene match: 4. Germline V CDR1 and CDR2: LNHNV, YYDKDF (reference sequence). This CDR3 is CATSRGDSLNTEAFF. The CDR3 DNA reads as TGTGCCACCAGCAGGGGGGACAGTTTGAACACTGAAGCTTTCTTT.